What follows describes a single TCR beta chain. This clonotype has a count of ten or more. Its antigen has not been determined. No base qualities exist here, and no much larger clone lies one base off it. TCR cDNA was synthesized by 5'RACE template switching, which introduced a universal primer site and unique molecular identifiers. Priming for cDNA synthesis came from both the TCR alpha and TCR beta constant segments. Libraries were amplified in two PCR steps, with sample barcodes and sequencing adapters added in the second step. Sequencing of libraries was done on Illumina HiSeq 2500 (2x100 bp) or NovaSeq (2x150 bp). The study's own analysis went as follows. Reads were demultiplexed and collapsed into UMI consensus sequences with MIGEC, and V(D)J alignment was performed with MiXCR. Vaccine-responding clonotypes were identified with edgeR using replicate PBMC samples, with FDR below 0.01 and a log2 fold change above 5 up to day 15 being required. Each bulk clonotype received a CD4 or CD8 identity based on whether the sequenced CD4 or CD8 repertoire contained that clonotype at higher abundance. In-frame beta chains were kept once TCRdb had trimmed the public reads at Q25 with fastp and called clones with MiXCR. Identical CDR3 proteins give one entry, which carries the most common genes and DNA. The V and J calls and clone size are TCRdb's, not the authors'. Here the sample has 200,000 to 300,000 distinct CDR3 sequences; 10% to 15% occur a single time. The ten largest clones add up to 0.4% to 0.55% of the sample.

The sample is drawn from a study of T cells after yellow fever vaccination (dated by TCRdb to the late 2010s). Some background on the complete study: The SMART-Seq v4 Ultra Low Input RNA kit was used to prepare libraries from fractions with low cell numbers. To track T-cell clones before and after primary and booster YFV17D yellow fever vaccination, bulk TCR alpha and beta repertoires were sequenced longitudinally. Two healthy male donors made up the cohort, one aged 18 to 30 years and the other aged 30 to 39 years. Blood was collected at multiple timepoints before and after primary and secondary immunization, and bulk PBMC replicates and cell subsets were isolated. What the work shows at the level of the full study, not this receptor alone: Only two donors were included in the study, so the extent to which the findings can be generalized is limited. Because abundant contaminating clonotypes from the bulk population could be contained in FACS-sorted repertoires, computational filtering was required. A small share of clonotypes was detected in both CD4 and CD8 compartments, with the overlap likely arising from convergent recombination. Most clones expanded after primary vaccination (about 95% of CD4 and 80% to 90% of CD8) were re-detected after the booster, suggesting that broad memory maintenance occurred. Compared with the primary T-cell response, the secondary T-cell response was weaker but faster, peaking on day 5 rather than day 15.

V drops 7 bases and J drops 0 bases, leaving 3 bases in between. Taken from cysteine to phenylalanine, the CDR3 has 12 residues. CDR3 DNA is the only sequence kept; it has 36 bases, read in frame from the first base. The sample's treatment or condition, from its label and the paper: live attenuated yellow fever vaccine strain. A standard Ficoll-Paque protocol was used to isolate PBMCs from peripheral blood. CD4 and CD8 T-cell fractions were isolated with Dynabeads CD4 and CD8 positive selection kits. TriZol was used to extract RNA from bulk PBMCs, from CD4 and CD8 fractions, and from dextramer-positive and dextramer-negative fractions.

This receptor chain uses TRBV12-3 or TRBV12-4 and TRBJ2-2; a confident D gene designation cannot be given. Sequencing used CD4+ T cells sorted from PBMCs, obtained 45 days after the yellow fever booster vaccination. The source of this sequence is a man between 25 and 39 years old who received the YFV17D yellow fever vaccine. The nucleotides are TGTGCCAGCAAAGCGAACACCGGGGAGCTGTTTTTT. The encoded protein is CASKANTGELFF.